This TCR beta chain was recorded in a study of patients and donors after allogeneic stem cell transplantation. The V and J ends lost 3 bases and 0 bases respectively, with 21 bases between them. CDR1 and CDR2 from the germline V gene are SGHVS and FNYEAQ. The CDR3 consists of 20 residues. TCRdb re-derived calls from the RT-PCR reads in MiXCR, one entry per CDR3 protein. The sample shows approximately 160,000 distinct CDR3 sequences, around 28% of them seen only once. This clonotype appeared a few times. The clonotype comes from a human donor who was either an allogeneic HSCT recipient or a stem cell or donor lymphocyte infusion donor (not recorded which). It is not recorded whose cells these are; they may come from a transplant donor. Sequencing was performed on blood, either unsorted or a sorted T cell fraction (not recorded which). The rearrangement joins TRBV7-6 to TRBJ1-6; unclear D gene. CDR3 in DNA: TGTGCCAGCAGCTTGTATTTTGTGGAAGCAAGGAGCTCCTATAATTCACCCCTCCACTTT. Translating gives CASSLYFVEARSSYNSPLHF. Together with reference TRBV7-6 and TRBJ1-6, the CDR3 gives the full variable domain: GAGVSQSPRYKVTKRGQDVALRCDPISGHVSLYWYRQALGQGPEFLTYFNYEAQQDKSGLPNDRFSAERPEGSISTLTIQRTEQRDSAMYRCASSLYFVEARSSYNSPLHFGNGTRLTVT.